Listed below are T cell receptor beta chains from one sample, sequenced in a study of CD8 T cells in Susac syndrome. TCRdb re-analysed the immunoSEQ multiplex PCR reads in MiXCR, keeping a single row per CDR3 protein. The repertoire holds under 200,000 distinct CDR3 sequences, with about 94% as singletons. The sequenced sample was CD4+ T cells from PBMCs. The receptors were gathered from a human donor in good health. CDR3s include the opening cysteine and the closing phenylalanine or tryptophan. A D gene is named only where the DNA matches it firmly. A clone size is listed for some rows: how often the clone was seen (once, few, many), or a class if it is expanded.

V: TRBV25-1
J: TRBJ2-1
size: NA
D: NA
CDR3: CASSGYGRGPEQFF
DNA: TGTGCCAGCAGTGGATATGGGAGGGGGCCTGAGCAGTTCTTC

V: TRBV13
J: TRBJ2-5
size: few
D: NA
CDR3: CASSSPGLQETQYF
DNA: TGTGCCAGCAGCTCCCCCGGACTCCAAGAGACCCAGTACTTC

V: TRBV28
J: TRBJ1-3
size: NA
D: NA
CDR3: CASSFGATFSGNTIYF
DNA: TGTGCCAGCAGTTTCGGCGCTACCTTCTCTGGAAACACCATATATTTT

V: TRBV7-8
J: TRBJ2-1
size: NA
D: TRBD2
CDR3: CASSLRPRGIAEQFF
DNA: TGTGCCAGCAGCCTCCGCCCGCGGGGGATAGCTGAGCAGTTCTTC

V: TRBV2
J: TRBJ1-2
size: NA
D: NA
CDR3: CASRPVGEGGYTF
DNA: TGTGCCAGCCGGCCCGTGGGCGAGGGTGGCTACACCTTC

V: TRBV12-3/TRBV12-4
J: TRBJ2-1
size: NA
D: NA
CDR3: CASSLASGEYNEQFF
DNA: TGTGCCAGCAGTTTAGCTAGCGGTGAATACAATGAGCAGTTCTTC

V: TRBV3-1
J: TRBJ2-3
size: NA
D: TRBD2
CDR3: CASSQRGSTDTQYF
DNA: TGTGCCAGCAGCCAGCGGGGGAGCACAGATACGCAGTATTTT

V: TRBV12-3/TRBV12-4
J: TRBJ1-1
size: NA
D: NA
CDR3: CASGPRAGVAFF
DNA: TGTGCCAGCGGTCCCCGGGCGGGGGTAGCTTTCTTT

V: TRBV7-2
J: TRBJ2-3
size: NA
D: NA
CDR3: CASLQGLSTDTQYF
DNA: TGTGCCAGCCTCCAGGGACTCAGCACAGATACGCAGTATTTT

V: TRBV7-3
J: TRBJ2-7
size: NA
D: NA
CDR3: CASSALTGYEQYF
DNA: TGTGCCAGCAGCGCCCTGACAGGCTACGAGCAGTACTTC

V: TRBV4-1
J: TRBJ2-1
size: NA
D: TRBD1
CDR3: CASSQETGIGNEQFF
DNA: TGCGCCAGCAGCCAGGAGACAGGGATAGGCAATGAGCAGTTCTTC

V: TRBV6-6
J: TRBJ1-2
size: NA
D: NA
CDR3: CASSYSVPPGSYGYTF
DNA: TGTGCCAGCAGTTACTCGGTTCCGCCCGGGAGCTATGGCTACACCTTC

V: TRBV5-1
J: TRBJ1-1
size: NA
D: NA
CDR3: CASSLRDPGTEAFF
DNA: TGCGCCAGCAGCTTGAGGGACCCGGGGACTGAAGCTTTCTTT

V: TRBV3-1
J: TRBJ1-2
size: NA
D: NA
CDR3: CASRESLGAFSGYTF
DNA: TGTGCCAGCAGGGAAAGCCTGGGGGCTTTCAGTGGCTACACCTTC

V: TRBV6-1
J: TRBJ2-5
size: few
D: TRBD1
CDR3: CASSLRDRGDRETQYF
DNA: TGTGCCAGCAGCCTCCGCGACAGGGGCGACAGGGAGACCCAGTACTTC

V: TRBV5-1
J: TRBJ1-2
size: NA
D: TRBD1
CDR3: CASSLWTGDTNYGYTF
DNA: TGCGCCAGCAGCTTATGGACAGGGGATACTAACTATGGCTACACCTTC

V: TRBV18
J: TRBJ1-2
size: NA
D: NA
CDR3: CASSPPEGYGYTF
DNA: TGTGCCAGCTCACCACCAGAGGGGTATGGCTACACCTTC

V: TRBV7-2
J: TRBJ1-1
size: NA
D: TRBD1
CDR3: CASSYRDRNTEAFF
DNA: TGTGCCAGCAGCTACCGGGACAGGAACACTGAAGCTTTCTTT

V: TRBV4-1
J: TRBJ2-2
size: NA
D: TRBD2
CDR3: CASSQEAGVRAGELFF
DNA: TGCGCCAGCAGCCAAGAGGCGGGGGTAAGAGCCGGGGAGCTGTTTTTT

V: TRBV9
J: TRBJ2-1
size: NA
D: NA
CDR3: CASSVGWSSPSEQFF
DNA: TGTGCCAGCAGCGTCGGCTGGAGCTCCCCCTCTGAGCAGTTCTTC

V: TRBV27
J: TRBJ2-2
size: NA
D: NA
CDR3: CASSKQATKQPGELFF
DNA: TGTGCCAGCAGTAAACAGGCGACTAAGCAGCCCGGGGAGCTGTTTTTT

V: TRBV4-2
J: TRBJ2-1
size: NA
D: NA
CDR3: CASSLNPDNYNEQFF
DNA: TGTGCCAGCAGCCTCAACCCGGACAACTACAATGAGCAGTTCTTC

V: TRBV12-3/TRBV12-4
J: TRBJ2-2
size: NA
D: TRBD2
CDR3: CASSLRGGSGELFF
DNA: TGTGCCAGCAGTCTCCGGGGGGGTTCCGGGGAGCTGTTTTTT

V: TRBV12-3/TRBV12-4
J: TRBJ1-4
size: NA
D: TRBD1
CDR3: CASSPRGQGAEKLFF
DNA: TGTGCCAGCAGTCCTCGGGGACAGGGCGCTGAAAAACTGTTTTTT

V: TRBV6-5
J: TRBJ1-2
size: NA
D: NA
CDR3: CASSSATGFPYGYTF
DNA: TGTGCCAGCAGTTCGGCGACAGGATTCCCCTATGGCTACACCTTC

V: TRBV19
J: TRBJ2-7
size: NA
D: TRBD2
CDR3: CASSPRTSGDYEQYF
DNA: TGTGCCAGTAGTCCACGGACTAGCGGGGACTACGAGCAGTACTTC

V: TRBV25-1
J: TRBJ2-3
size: few
D: NA
CDR3: CASSESRDDTQYF
DNA: TGTGCCAGCAGTGAATCCAGGGATGATACGCAGTATTTT

V: TRBV29-1
J: TRBJ1-4
size: NA
D: TRBD1
CDR3: CSVEDGRGPEKLFF
DNA: TGCAGCGTTGAAGATGGCAGGGGGCCTGAAAAACTGTTTTTT

V: TRBV3-1
J: TRBJ1-5
size: NA
D: NA
CDR3: CASSQAVNQPQHF
DNA: TGTGCCAGCAGCCAAGCGGTCAATCAGCCCCAGCATTTT

V: TRBV7-9
J: TRBJ2-3
size: NA
D: TRBD1
CDR3: CASSLGDRGLSDTQYF
DNA: TGTGCCAGCAGCTTAGGGGACAGGGGGCTCTCGGATACGCAGTATTTT

V: TRBV19
J: TRBJ1-6
size: NA
D: NA
CDR3: CASKPRRGYESRDSPLHF
DNA: TGTGCCAGTAAGCCCCGGAGGGGGTATGAGAGCCGGGATTCACCCCTCCACTTT

V: TRBV12-3/TRBV12-4
J: TRBJ2-1
size: NA
D: NA
CDR3: CASSLGTHLREQFF
DNA: TGTGCCAGCAGTCTCGGGACTCATCTCCGTGAGCAGTTCTTC

V: TRBV6-5
J: TRBJ2-4
size: NA
D: TRBD2
CDR3: CASSYLGRGEDIQYF
DNA: TGTGCCAGCAGTTACCTGGGGAGGGGAGAGGACATTCAGTACTTC

V: TRBV28
J: TRBJ1-2
size: NA
D: NA
CDR3: CASSFDWNYGYTF
DNA: TGTGCCAGCAGTTTCGACTGGAACTATGGCTACACCTTC

V: TRBV27
J: TRBJ1-1
size: NA
D: NA
CDR3: CASSGHLGSSEAFF
DNA: TGTGCCAGCAGCGGACACCTAGGATCATCTGAAGCTTTCTTT

V: TRBV20-1
J: TRBJ1-6
size: NA
D: NA
CDR3: CSARIRSGSRYSPLHF
DNA: TGCAGTGCTAGAATCCGATCCGGATCCAGGTATTCACCCCTCCACTTT

V: TRBV20-1
J: TRBJ1-5
size: NA
D: TRBD1
CDR3: CSAGQGIGNQPQHF
DNA: TGCAGTGCGGGACAGGGGATTGGCAATCAGCCCCAGCATTTT

V: TRBV6-2/TRBV6-3
J: TRBJ2-5
size: NA
D: NA
CDR3: CASSFPPGQETQYF
DNA: TGTGCCAGCAGTTTCCCCCCCGGCCAGGAGACCCAGTACTTC

V: TRBV3-1
J: TRBJ1-1
size: NA
D: NA
CDR3: CASSRDGLNTEAFF
DNA: TGTGCCAGCAGCCGGGACGGACTGAACACTGAAGCTTTCTTT

V: TRBV7-2
J: TRBJ2-3
size: NA
D: TRBD1
CDR3: CASSRDRSLRTDTQYF
DNA: TGTGCCAGCAGCAGGGACAGGAGCCTCCGCACAGATACGCAGTATTTT

V: TRBV28
J: TRBJ2-6
size: few
D: NA
CDR3: CASSSLSGANVLTF
DNA: TGTGCCAGCAGTTCTTTATCTGGGGCCAACGTCCTGACTTTC

V: TRBV7-2
J: TRBJ2-7
size: few
D: TRBD2
CDR3: CASSLIMGTGGSYEQYF
DNA: TGTGCCAGCAGCCTCATTATGGGGACCGGGGGGTCCTACGAGCAGTACTTC

V: TRBV6-2/TRBV6-3
J: TRBJ2-5
size: NA
D: TRBD2
CDR3: CASRRFSGVGETQYF
DNA: TGTGCCAGCAGAAGGTTTAGCGGGGTCGGGGAGACCCAGTACTTC

V: TRBV6-5
J: TRBJ2-7
size: NA
D: TRBD2
CDR3: CASRGSAGGNYEQYF
DNA: TGTGCCAGCAGGGGGTCAGCGGGGGGGAACTACGAGCAGTACTTC

V: TRBV4-1
J: TRBJ2-3
size: NA
D: TRBD2
CDR3: CASSQLLAGDTQYF
DNA: TGCGCCAGCAGCCAACTCCTAGCGGGGGATACGCAGTATTTT

V: TRBV6-2/TRBV6-3
J: TRBJ2-2
size: NA
D: NA
CDR3: CASSEEANTGELFF
DNA: TGTGCCAGCAGCGAAGAAGCGAACACCGGGGAGCTGTTTTTT

V: TRBV19
J: TRBJ2-5
size: NA
D: NA
CDR3: CASSGGVEETQYF
DNA: TGTGCCAGTAGCGGGGGAGTGGAAGAGACCCAGTACTTC